The clone carrying this T cell receptor (beta chain) was seen ten or more times. The data were taken from a study of T cell repertoires in cytomegalovirus infection. The CDR3 is made up of 15 amino acids. V was pared by 4 bases and J by 3 bases, with 15 bases between. Germline values: CDR1 MGHRA, CDR2 YSYEKL. TCRdb ran MiXCR on the reads and lists one entry per CDR3 protein. The table includes 450,000 to 550,000 distinct CDR3 sequences, about 15% detected once. The sequenced sample consisted of CD8+ T cells from PBMCs. The receptor was derived from a human donor in good health (CMV status not recorded). Some clones in this sample may be carry-over from other donors' samples. The chain is built from TRBV4-1 and TRBJ1-1; D may be TRBD1 (5 bases). The CDR3 DNA reads TGCGCCAGCAGCCTTGGGGCAGCGGGGGACACTGAAGCTTTCTTT. This encodes CASSLGAAGDTEAFF.